These T cell receptor beta chains were read from a single sample in a study of CD8 T cells in ankylosing spondylitis. TCRdb used MiXCR to reprocess the 5' RACE reads, holding one entry per CDR3 protein. The sample includes 100,000 to 150,000 distinct CDR3 sequences, 9.3% of them seen just once. Material: blood, either unsorted or a sorted T cell fraction (not recorded which). Receptor source: a male donor with ankylosing spondylitis or in good health (not recorded which). Each CDR3 is given with its conserved first and last residue. Fields, in order: V gene, clone size, D gene, J gene, CDR3 DNA, CDR3 protein. The D gene is left open where the match is weak. Clone size is given for some rows only: seen once, a few or many times, or a class if the clone is expanded.

V: TRBV7-3; size: .; D: .; J: TRBJ1-1; DNA: TGTGCCAGCAGCCAGTCAGGGAACACTGAAGCTTTCTTT; CDR3: CASSQSGNTEAFF
V: TRBV7-2; size: few; D: TRBD2; J: TRBJ2-1; DNA: TGTGCCAGCAGCCCACGCTCCTTAGCGGGAGGCAGCAATGAGCAGTTCTTC; CDR3: CASSPRSLAGGSNEQFF
V: TRBV7-2; size: many; D: TRBD1; J: TRBJ2-7; DNA: TGTGCCAGCAGATCCAGGGGGACAAGACCCTACGAGCAGTACTTC; CDR3: CASRSRGTRPYEQYF
V: TRBV3-1; size: many; D: TRBD1; J: TRBJ2-1; DNA: TGCGCCAGCAGCCAAGGGACAGGGGGTTACAATGAGCAGTTCTTC; CDR3: CASSQGTGGYNEQFF
V: TRBV14; size: .; D: .; J: TRBJ1-3; DNA: TGTGCCAGCAGCCAAGGAGCCAACTCTGGAAACACCATATATTTT; CDR3: CASSQGANSGNTIYF
V: TRBV2; size: .; D: .; J: TRBJ2-6; DNA: TGTGCCAGCAGTGGCGGTCGTGGGGCCAACGGCCTGACTTTC; CDR3: CASSGGRGANGLTF
V: TRBV5-1; size: .; D: .; J: TRBJ1-2; DNA: TGCGCCAGCAGCTTCGGACGGGATAACTATGGCTACACCTTC; CDR3: CASSFGRDNYGYTF
V: TRBV12-3/TRBV12-4; size: many; D: .; J: TRBJ2-1; DNA: TGTGCCAGCAGTCCCTCCGGGACGAATTACAATGAGCAGTTCTTC; CDR3: CASSPSGTNYNEQFF
V: TRBV7-3; size: few; D: .; J: TRBJ2-2; DNA: TGTGCCAGCAGCTTGACAGGTCCTAACACCGGGGAGCTGTTTTTT; CDR3: CASSLTGPNTGELFF
V: TRBV27; size: many; D: TRBD2; J: TRBJ2-3; DNA: TGTGCCAGCAGTAGGGGACTAGCGACTATGGATACGCAGTATTTT; CDR3: CASSRGLATMDTQYF
V: TRBV7-6; size: many; D: TRBD1; J: TRBJ1-4; DNA: TGTGCCAGCAGCTTAGAACAGGGGGTGGAAAAACTGTTTTTT; CDR3: CASSLEQGVEKLFF
V: TRBV6-5; size: many; D: .; J: TRBJ2-7; DNA: TGTGCCAGCAGCACCAGCTCCTACGAGCAGTACTTC; CDR3: CASSTSSYEQYF